Listed below are T cell receptor beta chains from one sample, sequenced in a study of blood T cell repertoires in COVID-19. Assay used: immunoSEQ multiplex PCR; TCRdb lists only in-frame clones, some missing. The sample shows fewer than 250,000 clones, 70% to 85% of them seen only once. The sequenced sample consisted of peripheral blood. Source of these receptors: a woman between 45 and 60 years old with acute or convalescent COVID-19. Both conserved end residues are part of each CDR3. Fields, in order: D gene, J gene, V gene, clone size, CDR3 DNA, CDR3 protein. The D gene is left open where the match is weak. The size of a clone is reported for some rows only, either as once, few or many, or as a class for expanded clones.

NA | TRBJ2-5 | TRBV5-5 | NA | TGTGCCAGCAGCTTGGGGCAGGGAAGAGAGACCCAGTACTTC | CASSLGQGRETQYF
NA | TRBJ1-1 | TRBV5-5 | NA | TGTGCCAGCAGCGGCAGGGGTGGTGACACTGAAGCTTTCTTT | CASSGRGGDTEAFF
TRBD2 | TRBJ2-2 | TRBV15 | few | TGTGCCACCAGCACGGGACTAGCTCCCGGGGAGCTGTTTTTT | CATSTGLAPGELFF
TRBD2 | TRBJ2-2 | TRBV7-8 | few | TGTGCCAGCAGCATTAGCGGGGGAAACACCGGGGAGCTGTTTTTT | CASSISGGNTGELFF
TRBD2 | TRBJ2-7 | TRBV7-6 | NA | TGTGCCAGCAGCTCCACGACTAGCGGTTCCTACGAGCAGTACTTC | CASSSTTSGSYEQYF
NA | TRBJ2-7 | TRBV28 | NA | TGTGCCAGCAGTTTACAGTACGAGCAGTACTTC | CASSLQYEQYF
NA | TRBJ1-5 | TRBV7-2 | NA | TGTGCCAGCAGCCCACACCGGGACAACAATCAGCCCCAGCATTTT | CASSPHRDNNQPQHF
TRBD2 | TRBJ2-1 | TRBV5-1 | NA | TGCGCCAGCAGCCCTAGCGGGAGTTACTACAATGAGCAGTTCTTC | CASSPSGSYYNEQFF
TRBD2 | TRBJ2-1 | TRBV7-2 | NA | TGTGCCAGCAGCTTGGGGAGGACTAGCAGCAATGAGCAGTTCTTC | CASSLGRTSSNEQFF
TRBD1 | TRBJ1-1 | TRBV11-2 | NA | TGTGCCAGCAGCTTCTCGGGGACAGGGAACACTGAAGCTTTCTTT | CASSFSGTGNTEAFF
NA | TRBJ1-4 | TRBV4-2 | few | TGTGCCAGCAGCCAATCACGGGGGGAGAATGAAAAACTGTTTTTT | CASSQSRGENEKLFF
TRBD2 | TRBJ2-3 | TRBV4-2 | once | TGTGCCAGCAGCACCCGGGCACTAGCGGAATCCTGGGGCACAGATACGCAGTATTTT | CASSTRALAESWGTDTQYF
NA | TRBJ1-3 | TRBV18 | NA | TGTGCCAGCTCACTGCAGGGAAGCTCTGGAAACACCATATATTTT | CASSLQGSSGNTIYF
TRBD1 | TRBJ1-3 | TRBV6-1 | NA | TGTGCCAGCAGTGATGCAGGGGGCTTTGGAAACACCATATATTTT | CASSDAGGFGNTIYF